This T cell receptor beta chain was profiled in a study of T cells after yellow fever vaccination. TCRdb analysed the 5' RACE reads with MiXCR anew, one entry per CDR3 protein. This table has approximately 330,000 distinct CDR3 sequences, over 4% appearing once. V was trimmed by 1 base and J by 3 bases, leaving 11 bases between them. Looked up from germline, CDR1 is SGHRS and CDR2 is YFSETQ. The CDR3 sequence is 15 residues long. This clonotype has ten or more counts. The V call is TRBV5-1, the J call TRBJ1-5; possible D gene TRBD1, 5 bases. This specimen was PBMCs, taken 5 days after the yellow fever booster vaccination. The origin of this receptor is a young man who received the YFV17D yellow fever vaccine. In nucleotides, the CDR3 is TGCGCCAGCAGCTTGTTTGGGGCGGCCAATCAGCCCCAGCATTTT. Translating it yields CASSLFGAANQPQHF.